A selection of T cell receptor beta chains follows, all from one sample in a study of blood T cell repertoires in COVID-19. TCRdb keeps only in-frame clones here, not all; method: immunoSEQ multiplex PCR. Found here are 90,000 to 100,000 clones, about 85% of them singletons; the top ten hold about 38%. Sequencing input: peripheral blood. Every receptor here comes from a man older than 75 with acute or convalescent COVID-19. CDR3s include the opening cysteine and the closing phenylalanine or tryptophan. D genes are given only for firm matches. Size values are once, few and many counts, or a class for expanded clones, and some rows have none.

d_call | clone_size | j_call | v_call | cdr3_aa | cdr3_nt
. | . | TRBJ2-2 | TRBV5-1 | CASSTSNTGELFF | TGCGCCAGCAGCACCAGTAACACCGGGGAGCTGTTTTTT
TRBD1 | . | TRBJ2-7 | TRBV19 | CAKEGTGDYEQYF | TGTGCCAAAGAAGGGACAGGAGATTACGAGCAGTACTTC
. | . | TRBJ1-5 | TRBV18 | CASSPSRTNQPQHF | TGTGCCAGCTCACCCTCCAGGACTAATCAGCCCCAGCATTTT
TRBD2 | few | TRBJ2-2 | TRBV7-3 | CASRGLAANTGELFF | TGTGCCAGCAGGGGACTAGCGGCGAACACCGGGGAGCTGTTTTTT
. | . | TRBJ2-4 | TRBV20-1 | CSASKRRAKNIQYF | TGCAGTGCAAGTAAGCGGAGAGCCAAAAACATTCAGTACTTC
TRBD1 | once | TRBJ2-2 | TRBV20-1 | CSASRGPGELFF | TGCAGTGCTAGTAGGGGGCCCGGGGAGCTGTTTTTT
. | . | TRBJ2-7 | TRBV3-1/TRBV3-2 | CASSQERTIYEQYF | TGTGCCAGCAGCCAAGAACGAACAATCTACGAGCAGTACTTC
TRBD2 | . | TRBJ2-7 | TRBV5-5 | CASSTAGGYEQYF | TGTGCCAGCAGCACGGCGGGGGGCTACGAGCAGTACTTC
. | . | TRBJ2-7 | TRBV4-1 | CASSQSRPGLDYEQYF | TGCGCCAGCAGCCAATCACGACCGGGACTTGACTACGAGCAGTACTTC
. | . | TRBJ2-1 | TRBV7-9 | CASSSASAAYNEQFF | TGTGCCAGCAGCTCAGCTAGCGCGGCCTACAATGAGCAGTTCTTC
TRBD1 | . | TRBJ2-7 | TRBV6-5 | CASNDRGDSYEQYF | TGTGCCAGCAACGACAGGGGAGACTCCTACGAGCAGTACTTC
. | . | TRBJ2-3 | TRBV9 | CASSLGLRLDTQYF | TGTGCCAGCAGCCTCGGACTCCGTTTGGATACGCAGTATTTT
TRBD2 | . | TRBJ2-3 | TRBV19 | CASSRGLAGVSDTQYF | TGTGCCAGTAGTAGAGGACTAGCGGGAGTTTCGGATACGCAGTATTTT
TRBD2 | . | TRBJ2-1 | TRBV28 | CASRGGRAYNEQFF | TGTGCCAGCAGAGGCGGGAGGGCCTACAATGAGCAGTTCTTC
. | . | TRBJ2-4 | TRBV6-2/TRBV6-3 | CASSYGQRQAKNIQYF | TGTGCCAGCAGTTACGGACAGAGACAAGCCAAAAACATTCAGTACTTC
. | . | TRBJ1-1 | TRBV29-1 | CSAQGSGFAEAFF | TGCAGCGCCCAGGGGTCGGGGTTTGCTGAAGCTTTCTTT
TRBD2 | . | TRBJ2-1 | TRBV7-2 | CASSRLAANEQFF | TGTGCCAGCAGTCGACTAGCCGCCAATGAGCAGTTCTTC
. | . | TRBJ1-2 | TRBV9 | CASSVVAGALYGYTF | TGTGCCAGCAGCGTAGTAGCAGGGGCGCTTTATGGCTACACCTTC
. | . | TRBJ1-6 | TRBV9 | CASSAKSGTPLHF | TGTGCCAGCAGCGCGAAGTCCGGGACACCCCTCCACTTT
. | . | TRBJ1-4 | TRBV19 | CASSRDGGYEKLFF | TGTGCCAGTAGCAGGGACGGGGGATATGAAAAACTGTTTTTT
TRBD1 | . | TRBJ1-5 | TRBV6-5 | CASRPTGDSNQPQHF | TGTGCCAGCAGGCCGACAGGGGATAGCAATCAGCCCCAGCATTTT
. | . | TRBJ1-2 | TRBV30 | CAWSTDREHYGYTF | TGTGCCTGGAGCACGGACAGAGAGCACTATGGCTACACCTTC
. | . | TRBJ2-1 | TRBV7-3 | CASSPGQPSSYNEQFF | TGTGCCAGCAGCCCCGGACAGCCAAGCTCCTACAATGAGCAGTTCTTC
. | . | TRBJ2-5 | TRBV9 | CASSVDRGQETQYF | TGTGCCAGCAGCGTAGATCGGGGCCAAGAGACCCAGTACTTC
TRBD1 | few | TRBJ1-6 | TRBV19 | CASTPGTGVSPLHF | TGTGCCAGTACCCCCGGGACAGGGGTATCACCCCTCCACTTT
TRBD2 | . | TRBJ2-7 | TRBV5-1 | CASSPLGVAGVEQYF | TGCGCCAGCAGCCCCCTTGGCGTCGCGGGGGTCGAGCAGTACTTC
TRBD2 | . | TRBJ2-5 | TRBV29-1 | CGLGEGSETQYF | TGCGGACTGGGGGAGGGCTCAGAGACCCAGTACTTC
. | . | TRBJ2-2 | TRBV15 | CATSRDARVLGTGELFF | TGTGCCACCAGCAGAGATGCCCGGGTCCTGGGCACCGGGGAGCTGTTTTTT
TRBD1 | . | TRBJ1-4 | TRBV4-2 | CASPPGGLNEKLFF | TGTGCTAGCCCCCCAGGGGGCTTAAATGAAAAACTGTTTTTT
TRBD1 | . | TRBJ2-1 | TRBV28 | CASNQGQYYNEQFF | TGTGCCAGCAACCAGGGACAGTACTACAATGAGCAGTTCTTC
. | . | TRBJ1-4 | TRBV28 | CASSLLGGSNEKLFF | TGTGCCAGCAGTCTTCTGGGGGGGTCTAATGAAAAACTGTTTTTT
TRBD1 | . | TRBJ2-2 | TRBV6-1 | CASSENAGGETGELFF | TGTGCCAGCAGTGAGAACGCAGGGGGCGAAACCGGGGAGCTGTTTTTT
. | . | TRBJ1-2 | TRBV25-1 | CASSLTGIGGYTF | TGTGCCAGCAGTCTAACAGGGATCGGGGGCTACACCTTC
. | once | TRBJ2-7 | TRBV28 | CASTLEGRDEQYF | TGTGCCAGCACCCTGGAGGGGCGCGACGAGCAGTACTTC
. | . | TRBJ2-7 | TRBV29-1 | CSVEGTGISYEQYF | TGCAGCGTTGAGGGAACAGGAATCTCCTACGAGCAGTACTTC
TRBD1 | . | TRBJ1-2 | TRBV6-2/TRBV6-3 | CASSDRGGYGYTF | TGTGCCAGCAGCGACAGGGGCGGCTATGGCTACACCTTC